The source of this T cell receptor beta chain is a study of blood T cells in healthy people across ages. This clonotype was observed at least ten times. As yet, its antigen is unknown. Study results and limitations: Observed TCR beta diversity showed a strong correlation with the percentage of naive T cells as measured by flow cytometry. The long-lived group displayed more naive CD4+ cells, plus higher diversity, than the aged donors did.

Next came a second PCR, run for about 7 to 11 cycles, which used a sample-barcoded 5' primer along with a J-beta primer mix. TCRdb recomputed calls from the 5' RACE reads with MiXCR, one row per CDR3 protein. This table has hundreds of thousands of distinct CDR3 sequences, approximately 30% appearing once. The V end lost 1 base, the J end lost 7 bases, and 14 bases lay between the germline ends. This CDR3 is 14 amino acids long. Germline lookup yields CDR1 MNHEY and CDR2 SMNVEV (reference sequence). The sequenced sample was blood. The receptor was isolated from a woman aged 80 or over in good health. V is TRBV27 and J is TRBJ2-7; the D gene is possibly TRBD1 (5 bases). The CDR3 DNA sequence: TGTGCCAGCAGTTTATTGGGCAGGTCAGGGGAGCAGTACTTC. As protein: CASSLLGRSGEQYF.